This is a list of T cell receptor beta chains from one sample in a study of blood T cell repertoires in COVID-19. The assay was immunoSEQ multiplex PCR, and TCRdb's table has in-frame clones only and misses some. The sample has roughly 310,000 clones, 88% seen once. The source material was peripheral blood. The receptors here all came from a woman aged 45 to 65 with active or convalescent COVID-19. CDR3s include the opening cysteine and the closing phenylalanine or tryptophan. Fields, in order: V gene, J gene, D gene, CDR3 protein, CDR3 DNA. A D gene is named only where the DNA matches it firmly.

TRBV6-5	TRBJ1-5	-	CASNLGRSNQPQHF	TGTGCCAGCAACCTAGGTCGCAGCAATCAGCCCCAGCATTTT
TRBV5-1	TRBJ2-7	-	CASSLVGSSYEQYF	TGCGCCAGCAGCTTGGTTGGCAGCTCCTACGAGCAGTACTTC
TRBV6-5	TRBJ1-5	-	CASSYSSNQPQHF	TGTGCCAGCAGTTACTCGAGTAATCAGCCCCAGCATTTT
TRBV29-1	TRBJ1-1	-	CSWGGKNTEAFF	TGCAGCTGGGGGGGGAAGAACACTGAAGCTTTCTTT
TRBV24-1	TRBJ2-3	-	CATSDGLASGTQYF	TGTGCCACCAGTGACGGACTGGCTTCGGGAACGCAGTATTTT
TRBV14	TRBJ1-6	-	CASSHESGRGPLHF	TGTGCCAGCAGCCACGAATCGGGGCGGGGACCCCTCCACTTT
TRBV11-2	TRBJ2-3	TRBD2	CASSLDLGLAYTQYF	TGTGCCAGCAGCTTAGATCTCGGACTAGCATATACGCAGTATTTT
TRBV7-9	TRBJ2-2	TRBD2	CALPRVAGGNTGELFF	TGTGCCTTACCGAGGGTGGCGGGGGGGAACACCGGGGAGCTGTTTTTT
TRBV6-2/TRBV6-3	TRBJ2-7	TRBD1	CASSYGPGGSYEQYF	TGTGCCAGCAGTTACGGGCCAGGGGGCTCCTACGAGCAGTACTTC
TRBV7-8	TRBJ2-3	TRBD2	CASSLVGGVSTDTQYF	TGTGCCAGCAGCTTAGTTGGGGGGGTTAGCACAGATACGCAGTATTTT
TRBV19	TRBJ1-5	-	CASSMWQGSNQPQHF	TGTGCCAGTAGTATGTGGCAGGGTAGCAATCAGCCCCAGCATTTT
TRBV19	TRBJ1-5	TRBD1	CASSIYGTAPDNQPQHF	TGTGCCAGTAGTATATACGGGACAGCCCCAGACAATCAGCCCCAGCATTTT
TRBV3-1/TRBV3-2	TRBJ2-1	TRBD1	CASSQGFGTVMNEQFF	TGTGCCAGCAGCCAAGGTTTCGGGACAGTAATGAATGAGCAGTTCTTC
TRBV28	TRBJ1-3	-	CASSLGQRTGNTIYF	TGTGCCAGCAGTTTAGGACAGAGAACTGGAAACACCATATATTTT
TRBV9	TRBJ1-5	-	CASSATDSSPSQPQHF	TGTGCCAGCAGCGCAACGGACAGTTCCCCAAGTCAGCCCCAGCATTTT
TRBV19	TRBJ2-3	-	CALGGRDTQYF	TGTGCCCTCGGGGGGCGAGATACGCAGTATTTT
TRBV19	TRBJ1-5	-	CASSIPRPNQPQHF	TGTGCCAGTAGTATCCCCAGGCCCAATCAGCCCCAGCATTTT